These 8 T cell receptor beta chains originate from one sample sequenced in a study of Ad26.COV2.S vaccination and SARS-CoV-2 variants. Clones were read by immunoSEQ multiplex PCR, and TCRdb kept only the in-frame ones, dropping some. Of approximately 240,000 clones detected, 70% to 90% appear once; the ten largest clones hold approximately 12%. Documented treatment: some 20 received Ad26.COV2.S at low or high dose, single or two shots; 5 received placebo; per-sample allocation not given. The samples were gathered on day 63 after the first injection of vaccine or placebo. The sample here was peripheral blood, taken in a trial of Ad26.COV2.S vaccine versus placebo. These receptors all stem from a person between 18 and 59 years old who received the Ad26.COV2.S COVID-19 vaccine or a placebo.

The chain carries TRBV7-2 and TRBJ2-7; 8 bases are shared with TRBD1. The CDR3 totals 16 residues. Germline values: CDR1 SGHTA, CDR2 FQGNSA. After removal of 0 bases from V and 2 bases from J, the junction contained 6 bases not matched to a gene. This chain's CDR3 is CASSLATGGWTYEQYF. The CDR3 region has the DNA TGTGCCAGCAGCTTAGCTACAGGGGGGTGGACCTACGAGCAGTACTTC.

This rearrangement joins TRBV29-1 to TRBJ2-5, with 11 bases aligning to TRBD2. Unmatched junction bases numbered 3, after V lost 4 bases and J lost 5 bases. Germline V gives CDR1 SQVTM, CDR2 ANQGSEA. The CDR3 is 13 amino acids. The CDR3 loop is CSVGPSGGETQYF. The CDR3 bases are TGCAGCGTTGGTCCTAGCGGGGGGGAGACCCAGTACTTC.

V and J are TRBV12-3 or TRBV12-4 and TRBJ2-3; D uncertain. CDR3 length: 13 amino acids. The ends were cut back, 5 bases at V and 4 bases at J, with 10 bases in the middle. As DNA, the CDR3 is TGTGCCAGCAGTACCAGACCGGCAGATACGCAGTATTTT. This gives the protein CASSTRPADTQYF.

This chain links TRBV5-4 with TRBJ1-1, with 7 nucleotides matching TRBD1. J was trimmed by 1 base and V by 3 bases; bases with no gene match: 3. Germline V CDR1 and CDR2: SGHNT, YYREEE (reference sequence). This CDR3 is 14 amino acids long. This chain's CDR3 is CASSWGQTNTEAFF. In DNA, the CDR3 is TGTGCCAGCAGCTGGGGACAGACGAACACTGAAGCTTTCTTT.

In its sample, this clone was seen once. V and J are TRBV5-1 and TRBJ1-5; unclear D gene. This CDR3 contains 14 residues. Trimming cost V 1 base and J 6 bases, with 11 bases left between them. Germline V gene lookup returns CDR1 SGHRS and CDR2 YFSETQ. For the CDR3, the DNA is TGCGCCAGCAGCTTGAAGGGTGAGGGTCAGCCCCAGCATTTT. It encodes CASSLKGEGQPQHF.

The chain carries TRBV3-1 (or the pseudogene TRBV3-2) and TRBJ2-7, with D possibly TRBD2 on 5 matching bases. Trimming took off 0 bases at V and 4 bases at J, with 7 bases between the two ends. Germline V gene lookup returns CDR1 LGHDT and CDR2 YNNKEL (reference sequence). This CDR3 spans 13 amino acids. The CDR3 DNA reads as TGTGCCAGCAGCCAAGATCGGGAATACGAGCAGTACTTC. It specifies CASSQDREYEQYF.

The rearrangement uses TRBV12-3 or TRBV12-4 and TRBJ2-3; perhaps TRBD2 as D (7 bases). The germline V and J ends were trimmed by 6 bases and 2 bases, with 9 bases remaining between them. The CDR3 sequence is 13 residues long. The CDR3 nucleotides are TGTGCCAGCAGCGGGGGGCCCACAGATACGCAGTATTTT. Residues: CASSGGPTDTQYF.

The chain is built from TRBV21-1 and TRBJ2-7. TRBV21-1 is a pseudogene segment. This CDR3 region has 14 residues. Written as DNA, the CDR3 is TGTGCCAGCAGCAAAGGTGGGTACTCCTACGAGCAGTACTTC. Its protein is CASSKGGYSYEQYF.